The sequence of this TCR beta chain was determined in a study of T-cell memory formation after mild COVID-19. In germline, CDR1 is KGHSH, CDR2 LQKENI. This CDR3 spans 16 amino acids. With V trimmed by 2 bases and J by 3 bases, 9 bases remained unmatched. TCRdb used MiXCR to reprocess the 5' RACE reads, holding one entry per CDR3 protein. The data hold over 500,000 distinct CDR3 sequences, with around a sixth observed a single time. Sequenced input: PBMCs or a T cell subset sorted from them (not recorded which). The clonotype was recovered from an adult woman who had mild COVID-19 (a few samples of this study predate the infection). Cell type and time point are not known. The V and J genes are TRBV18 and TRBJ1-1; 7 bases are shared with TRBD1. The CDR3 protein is CASSPYTGVGDTEAFF. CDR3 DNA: TGTGCCAGCTCACCATATACAGGGGTCGGCGACACTGAAGCTTTCTTT.